This entry lists 17 T cell receptor beta chains sequenced from one sample in a study of Ad26.COV2.S vaccination and SARS-CoV-2 variants. The repertoire was sequenced with immunoSEQ multiplex PCR; TCRdb's copy has only in-frame clones and lacks some. The data contain about 320,000 clones, roughly 90% of them seen just once; the ten biggest clones take up over 5%. Treatment denoted: about 20 received Ad26.COV2.S at low or high dose, single or two shots; five or six received placebo; per-sample allocation not given. Specimens were obtained on day 63 following the first vaccine or placebo injection. The input for sequencing was peripheral blood, taken in a trial of Ad26.COV2.S vaccine versus placebo. Source of these receptors: a person between 18 and 65 years old who received the Ad26.COV2.S COVID-19 vaccine or a placebo.

The chain links TRBV5-1 to TRBJ2-1, with 9 bases fitting TRBD1. The CDR3 totals 13 residues. Germline V CDR1 and CDR2: SGHRS, YFSETQ. Trimming at V came to 4 bases and at J to 15 bases, leaving 11 bases not matched to a gene. The CDR3 reads CASSLEGGTGLFF. In DNA, the CDR3 is TGCGCCAGCAGCCTGGAGGGGGGGACAGGGTTGTTCTTC.

The V and J genes are TRBV7-3 and TRBJ2-3; 8 nucleotides line up with TRBD2. With 4 bases clipped from V and 3 bases from J, the junction kept 9 bases outside the gene matches. The germline V gene encodes CDR1 SGHTA and CDR2 FQGTGA. The CDR3 covers 16 residues. This CDR3 is CASSSGGLGPTDTQYF. The CDR3 DNA reads TGTGCCAGCAGCTCTGGGGGACTAGGGCCTACAGATACGCAGTATTTT.

This chain joins TRBV19 and TRBJ1-2; no definite D call. V shed 1 base and J shed 4 bases, with 19 bases lying between them. Germline CDR1 is LNHDA and CDR2 is SQIVND (reference sequence). The CDR3 is 17 residues long. This chain's CDR3 is CASSIGEVLYYGYGYTF. The CDR3 DNA reads as TGTGCCAGTAGTATAGGCGAGGTGCTCTACTACGGCTATGGCTACACCTTC. Variable domain in full (rest from reference TRBV19 and TRBJ1-2): DGGITQSPKYLFRKEGQNVTLSCEQNLNHDAMYWYRQDPGQGLRLIYYSQIVNDFQKGDIAEGYSVSREKKESFPLTVTSAQKNPTAFYLCASSIGEVLYYGYGYTFGSGTRLTVV.

This sequence joins TRBV7-3 and TRBJ2-5; 14 bases are shared with TRBD2. The CDR3 runs 16 residues. CDR1 and CDR2 from the germline V gene are SGHTA and FQGTGA. V was clipped by 5 bases and J by 4 bases; unmatched bases: 6. The chain's CDR3 is CASSLPGLAGAETQYF. The CDR3 bases are TGTGCCAGCAGCCTTCCGGGACTAGCGGGGGCAGAGACCCAGTACTTC.

The gene calls are TRBV4-3 and TRBJ2-7; tentatively, D is TRBD2 (6 bases). This CDR3 spans 14 amino acids. V was trimmed by 0 bases and J by 7 bases, leaving 13 bases between them. Germline V gene lookup returns CDR1 LGHNA and CDR2 YSLEER. The CDR3, as DNA: TGCGCCAGCAGCCAAGAAGGGCCCGCGGGAGAGCAGTACGTC. It codes for CASSQEGPAGEQYV.

This chain links TRBV7-8 with TRBJ1-1; 8 positions match TRBD1. Germline V gives CDR1 SGHVS, CDR2 FQNEAQ. The CDR3 covers 15 residues. With V trimmed by 1 base and J by 8 bases, 9 bases remained unmatched. DNA of the CDR3: TGTGCCAGCAGCTTAGGAGGAGGGACAGGCTTAGAAGCTTTCTTT. It specifies CASSLGGGTGLEAFF.

The rearrangement links TRBV2 to TRBJ1-1, with 7 bases lining up with TRBD1. The CDR3 runs 14 residues. The V gene's germline CDR1 is SNHLY and CDR2 FYNNEI. Unmatched junction bases numbered 1, after V lost 3 bases and J lost 0 bases. CDR3 in amino acids: CASSDGQVNTEAFF. In DNA, the CDR3 is TGTGCCAGCAGTGACGGACAGGTGAACACTGAAGCTTTCTTT. Full variable domain (missing parts from reference TRBV2 and TRBJ1-1): EPEVTQTPSHQVTQMGQEVILRCVPISNHLYFYWYRQILGQKVEFLVSFYNNEISEKSEIFDDQFSVERPDGSNFTLKIRSTKLEDSAMYFCASSDGQVNTEAFFGQGTRLTVV.

J is TRBJ1-6 and V is TRBV2; D unclear. This CDR3 comprises 12 residues. The V and J ends lost 4 bases and 8 bases respectively, with 6 bases between them. Germline values: CDR1 SNHLY, CDR2 FYNNEI. CDR3 residues: CASSGLYSPLHF. CDR3 nucleotide sequence: TGTGCCAGCAGTGGTCTTTATTCACCCCTCCACTTT.

This clone was seen a handful of times. The chain couples TRBV19 to TRBJ1-2; 7 bases line up with TRBD1. The CDR3 is 13 residues long. Germline V lookup: CDR1 LNHDA, CDR2 SQIVND (reference sequence). Trimming cost V 2 bases and J 8 bases; bases outside gene matches: 5. The CDR3 DNA reads TGTGCCAGTAGTATAAGTTTGGACAGGGGCTACACCTTC. Amino acids: CASSISLDRGYTF. Combining the CDR3 with reference TRBV19 and TRBJ1-2 gives the whole variable domain DGGITQSPKYLFRKEGQNVTLSCEQNLNHDAMYWYRQDPGQGLRLIYYSQIVNDFQKGDIAEGYSVSREKKESFPLTVTSAQKNPTAFYLCASSISLDRGYTFGSGTRLTVV.

The chain couples TRBV18 to TRBJ2-5; D might be TRBD2 (5 bases). The CDR3 consists of 13 residues. Germline CDR1 and CDR2: KGHSH and LQKENI. V lost 6 bases, J lost 5 bases, and 13 bases lay in between. The chain's CDR3 is CASSDYLGETQYF. CDR3 coding DNA: TGTGCCAGCTCCGACTACCTAGGGGAGACCCAGTACTTC.

The chain couples TRBV25-1 to TRBJ1-1; D is uncertain. V lost 8 bases, J lost 6 bases, and 10 bases lay in between. The CDR3 is 11 amino acids. Germline CDR1 reads MGHDK; CDR2 reads SYGVNS. This CDR3 is CASGRVPEAFF. The CDR3 bases are TGTGCCAGCGGTCGGGTCCCTGAAGCTTTCTTT.

The chain is built from TRBV4-3 and TRBJ1-3; TRBD1 might be the D (5 bases). The CDR3 is made up of 15 amino acids. The germline V and J ends were trimmed by 6 bases and 1 base, with 13 bases remaining between them. Germline CDR1 LGHNA, CDR2 YSLEER. CDR3 nucleotides: TGCGCCAGCAGAGAATACAGGTTTTCTGGAAACACCATATATTTT. It specifies CASREYRFSGNTIYF.

The chain has TRBV19 and TRBJ2-3; D unresolved. Trimming left V 6 bases short and J 0 bases short, with 13 bases between. CDR3 length: 15 amino acids. CDR1 and CDR2 from the germline V gene are LNHDA and SQIVND (reference sequence). CDR3 DNA sequence: TGTGCCAGTAGCCTCGGGCCCACTAGCACAGATACGCAGTATTTT. This translates into CASSLGPTSTDTQYF.

This chain connects TRBV19 to TRBJ1-5; D possibly corresponds to TRBD1 (5 bases). With 4 bases removed from V and 2 bases from J, the gap between germline ends came to 18 bases. Germline values: CDR1 LNHDA, CDR2 SQIVND (reference sequence). CDR3 length: 17 amino acids. CDR3 in amino acids: CASSSPYSGGGNQPQHF. The CDR3 nucleotides read TGTGCCAGTAGTAGCCCTTACTCTGGGGGGGGCAATCAGCCCCAGCATTTT.

The chain is built from TRBV28 and TRBJ2-7; possibly TRBD1 or TRBD2 for D (5 bases each). V lost 6 bases to trimming and J lost 0 bases, with 12 bases between them. CDR3 length equals 14 residues. Germline V gene sequence: CDR1 MDHEN, CDR2 SYDVKM. CDR3 in DNA: TGTGCCAGCAGGCTAACAGGAGGCTCCTACGAGCAGTACGTC. This translates into CASRLTGGSYEQYV.

The rearrangement uses TRBV24-1 and TRBJ2-1; 8 bases line up with TRBD2. CDR1 and CDR2 (germline): KGHDR, SFDVKD. Unmatched junction bases numbered 7, after V lost 2 bases and J lost 14 bases. The CDR3 extends over 13 amino acids. The CDR3 DNA is TGTGCCACCAGTGATTCGGGGGGGTTGTATAAGTTCTTC. Its translation is CATSDSGGLYKFF.

This clone was observed once. This rearrangement joins TRBV18 to TRBJ2-2, with D unresolved. The CDR3 has 14 residues. V lost 3 bases to trimming and J lost 5 bases, with 10 bases between them. CDR1 and CDR2 (germline): KGHSH, LQKENI. DNA of the CDR3: TGTGCCAGCTCACCCCTCCCACTAACCGGGGAGCTGTTTTTT. This codes for CASSPLPLTGELFF. The variable domain in full, with the rest retrieved from reference TRBV18 and TRBJ2-2, is NAGVMQNPRHLVRRRGQEARLRCSPMKGHSHVYWYRQLPEEGLKFMVYLQKENIIDESGMPKERFSAEFPKEGPSILRIQQVVRGDSAAYFCASSPLPLTGELFFGEGSRLTVL.